The clone carrying this T cell receptor (beta chain) was seen only once. The antigen is unknown. Trimming cost V 2 bases and J 1 base, with 11 bases left between them. The CDR3 totals 15 residues. Per germline, CDR1 SGHVS and CDR2 FQNEAQ. The entry originates in a study of siplizumab effects on memory and regulatory T cells. Study results and caveats: With siplizumab, cumulative frequency of CD4+ memory-derived alloreactive sequences dropped significantly.

Using immunoSEQ multiplex PCR, the repertoire was profiled, and TCRdb retains in-frame clones only, with some absent. The table shows around 99,000 clones, with 92% occurring only once. Source material: Tregs sorted from blood. The sequence came from a human donor in good health. The rearrangement links TRBV7-8 to TRBJ1-1; D may be TRBD1 (5 bases). The CDR3 nucleotides are TGTGCCAGCAGCTTAAAACCCGGGGGGAACACTGAAGCTTTCTTT. Amino acid sequence: CASSLKPGGNTEAFF.